This is a list of T cell receptor beta chains from one sample in a study of CDR3 diversity in severe acne. Via MiXCR, TCRdb re-called the PCR reads, giving one row per CDR3 protein. There are approximately 90,000 distinct CDR3 sequences in the sample; roughly half occur only once, and about 9.4% lies in the top ten. Sample: blood. The receptors were sampled from a male donor in good health, serving as a control. CDR3s include the opening cysteine and the closing phenylalanine or tryptophan. A D gene is named only where the DNA matches it firmly. For some rows the clone size is stated as once, few or many, or as a class when expanded; others skip it.

j_call v_call clone_size d_call cdr3_nt cdr3_aa
TRBJ1-2 TRBV10-3 NA NA TGTGCCATCAGTGATCCCCGATTTCGACAAGCGACTGGCTACACCTTC CAISDPRFRQATGYTF
TRBJ1-1 TRBV12-3/TRBV12-4 NA NA TGTGCCAGCAGCCCCCCGGGACGGGTCGACACTGAAGCTTTCTTT CASSPPGRVDTEAFF
TRBJ2-7 TRBV6-4 NA TRBD2 TGTGCCAGCAGTGCCGGGACTAGTCACAATGAGCAGTACTTC CASSAGTSHNEQYF
TRBJ1-1 TRBV10-2 many NA TGCGCCAGCAGTGAACAGGGTATGGCTGAAGCTTTCTTT CASSEQGMAEAFF
TRBJ2-5 TRBV7-9 NA TRBD1 TGTGCCAGCACGAATTCGGACAGGGGTGAGACCCAGTACTTC CASTNSDRGETQYF
TRBJ1-1 TRBV19 few NA TGTGCCAGCCTTTCTCTCGGCACTGAAGCTTTCTTT CASLSLGTEAFF
TRBJ2-5 TRBV5-1 many NA TGCGCCAGCAGCCCTCGGGGGCTCCAAGAGACCCAGTACTTC CASSPRGLQETQYF
TRBJ1-1 TRBV10-3 many NA TGTGCCACCCGACAGCATGAGACTGAAGCTTTCTTT CATRQHETEAFF
TRBJ2-5 TRBV4-1 NA TRBD2 TGCGCCAGCAGCCAAGTCAGCGGGAGGGCCGGGGAGACCCAGTACTTC CASSQVSGRAGETQYF
TRBJ2-1 TRBV5-8 medium-sized NA TGTGCCAGCAACCCTAATGAGCAGTTCTTC CASNPNEQFF
TRBJ2-7 TRBV15 NA TRBD1 TGTGCCACCAGCAGAGCCGGGACAGGTGAGGACGAGCAGTACTTC CATSRAGTGEDEQYF
TRBJ1-2 TRBV10-3 NA NA TGTGCCATCAGTGAGTCTGGGACATATGGCTACACCTTC CAISESGTYGYTF
TRBJ1-4 TRBV19 NA NA TGTGCCAGTAGTATTTTCGGGAAAACTAATGAAAAACTGTTTTTT CASSIFGKTNEKLFF
TRBJ2-7 TRBV11-2 NA NA TGTGCCAGCAGCTTGTGGCGGGGGCCCCTGGGGGAGCAGTACTTC CASSLWRGPLGEQYF
TRBJ1-5 TRBV2 few NA TGTGCCAGCAGTGTCGTGTATAGCAATCAGCCCCAGCATTTT CASSVVYSNQPQHF
TRBJ2-1 TRBV5-8 many TRBD2 TGTGCCAGCAGCGGGGGGGGGGACTTCAACAATGAGCAGTTCTTC CASSGGGDFNNEQFF
TRBJ2-7 TRBV20-1 NA TRBD1 TGCAGTGCTAAGAGACAGGGTTACTACGAGCAGTACTTC CSAKRQGYYEQYF
TRBJ2-7 TRBV20-1 few NA TGCAGTGCAGGACTGTCCTACGAGCAGTACTTC CSAGLSYEQYF
TRBJ2-5 TRBV10-3 once NA TGTGCCATCAGTGAGTCGGCGATTGGCCAAGAGACCCAGTACTTC CAISESAIGQETQYF
TRBJ1-2 TRBV20-1 NA NA TGCAGTGCTCGACAGGAGATCTATGGCTACACCTTC CSARQEIYGYTF
TRBJ1-5 TRBV5-8 medium-sized TRBD1 TGTGCCAGCAGCCAAGGGACAGAGGCTCAGCCCCAGCATTTT CASSQGTEAQPQHF
TRBJ2-7 TRBV7-7 few NA TGTGCTAGCAGCCCCGGGACGGGTCTAGGGGAGCAGTACTTC CASSPGTGLGEQYF